Shown below are 11 T cell receptor beta chains from a single sample sequenced in a study of beta chain features in type 1 diabetes. Expressed TCRB transcripts were sequenced after all isolated RNA was converted to cDNA. Libraries were prepared by immunoSEQ multiplex PCR; TCRdb keeps only in-frame clonotypes and omits some of them. The sample holds some 100,000 clones, roughly 40% seen once. Sequenced material: stem cell memory CD4+ T cells from blood. All receptors come from a woman aged 18-35 years in good health.

This chain connects TRBV7-6 to TRBJ1-4; 8 nucleotides align to TRBD1. This CDR3 comprises 14 residues. The J segment lost 5 bases and the V segment lost 5 bases, leaving 4 bases of the junction unmatched. Per germline, CDR1 SGHVS and CDR2 FNYEAQ. CDR3: CASSRGQGNEKLFF. The CDR3 coding sequence is TGTGCCAGCAGCCGCGGACAGGGAAATGAAAAACTGTTTTTT.

The rearrangement links TRBV20-1 to TRBJ1-1; D is unresolved. The CDR3 consists of 11 residues. Germline values: CDR1 DFQATT, CDR2 SNEGSKA (reference sequence). The V end lost 6 bases, the J end lost 6 bases, and 11 bases lay between the germline ends. The CDR3 DNA is TGCAGTGCCCGGTTGCCTCCTGAAGCTTTCTTT. Encoded protein: CSARLPPEAFF.

The chain recombines TRBV7-9 with TRBJ2-3; TRBD1 might be the D (7 bases). The germline CDR1 and CDR2 sequences are SEHNR and FQNEAQ (reference sequence). The V end lost 6 bases, the J end lost 2 bases, and 15 bases lay between the germline ends. This CDR3 contains 15 residues. CDR3 in amino acids: CASSLQGGLTDTQYF. CDR3 coding DNA: TGTGCCAGCAGTCTTCAGGGGGGTCTCACAGATACGCAGTATTTT. The full variable domain, with the rest looked up from reference TRBV7-9 and TRBJ2-3, is DTGVSQNPRHKITKRGQNVTFRCDPISEHNRLYWYRQTLGQGPEFLTYFQNEAQLEKSRLLSDRFSAERPKGSFSTLEIQRTEQGDSAMYLCASSLQGGLTDTQYFGPGTRLTVL.

The gene calls are TRBV27 and TRBJ1-5, with TRBD1 matching 10 bases. There are 15 residues in the CDR3. V shed 5 bases, J shed 7 bases, and the junction held 8 bases outside the gene matches. Germline V gene sequence: CDR1 MNHEY, CDR2 SMNVEV (reference sequence). CDR3 sequence: CASSPVTGGLQPQHF. Here the CDR3 DNA reads TGTGCCAGCAGTCCCGTGACAGGGGGCCTACAGCCCCAGCATTTT.

The chain recombines TRBV6-1 with TRBJ1-5, with a tentative D call TRBD1 (6 bases). Trimming pared 6 bases from V and 4 bases from J, leaving 13 bases between. Germline V gene sequence: CDR1 MNHNS, CDR2 SASEGT. The CDR3 sequence is 14 residues long. CDR3 sequence: CASRPQGRNQPQHF. As DNA, the CDR3 is TGTGCCAGCAGACCTCAGGGGAGAAATCAGCCCCAGCATTTT.

This chain connects TRBV14 to TRBJ2-3, with D perhaps TRBD1 (5 bases). Deletions cut 3 bases from V and 1 base from J, with 11 bases between. CDR3 length: 15 amino acids. Germline CDR1 is SGHDN and CDR2 is FVKESK. The CDR3 nucleotides read TGTGCCAGCAGCCACCTACAGGTCGGCACAGATACGCAGTATTTT. It is translated as CASSHLQVGTDTQYF.

There are a few counts of this clone. CDR3 DNA: TGTGCCAGCAGCTGGCAGATTAACTATGGCTACACCTTC. Amino acids: CASSWQINYGYTF. The chain carries TRBV7-9 and TRBJ1-2; no clear D. Trimming stripped 4 bases from V and 1 base from J, with 7 bases between. CDR1 is SEHNR and CDR2 is FQNEAQ in the germline V gene (reference sequence). CDR3 length equals 13 residues.

The chain is built from TRBV10-3 and TRBJ2-1, with TRBD2 matching over 13 bases. Trimming took 5 bases from V and 4 from J; bases not matched to a gene: 11. The CDR3 loop spans 18 amino acids. The germline gives CDR1 ENHRY, CDR2 SYGVKD. The CDR3 sequence is CAISRTSGRAFSYNEQFF. Here the CDR3 DNA reads TGTGCCATCAGTCGGACTAGCGGGAGAGCCTTCTCGTACAATGAGCAGTTCTTC.

This clone was picked up a small number of times. The J gene is TRBJ1-1, the V gene TRBV5-1; possible D gene TRBD1, 6 bases. Deletions cut 2 bases from V and 5 bases from J, with 16 bases between. This CDR3 comprises 15 residues. Germline V gene sequence: CDR1 SGHRS, CDR2 YFSETQ. The DNA of the CDR3 is TGCGCCAGCAGCTTAACCTCAGGGGTGGAGACTGAAGCTTTCTTT. Translated, it gives CASSLTSGVETEAFF. Looking up the rest from reference TRBV5-1 and TRBJ1-1 gives the full variable domain: KAGVTQTPRYLIKTRGQQVTLSCSPISGHRSVSWYQQTPGQGLQFLFEYFSETQRNKGNFPGRFSGRQFSNSRSEMNVSTLELGDSALYLCASSLTSGVETEAFFGQGTRLTVV.

This clone was seen more than once but under ten times. The rearrangement joins TRBV6-6 to TRBJ2-1; 11 nucleotides agree with TRBD2. This CDR3 region has 16 residues. Germline-derived CDR1 and CDR2 are MNHNY and SVGAGI (reference sequence). The V and J ends lost 2 bases and 4 bases, in that order; junction bases with no gene match: 4. The CDR3 nucleotides are TGTGCCAGCAGTTACACGGGGACTAGCGGTTACAATGAGCAGTTCTTC. Translated, it gives CASSYTGTSGYNEQFF.

This clone was detected only a few times. The gene calls are TRBV4-2 and TRBJ2-7, with 9 bases identical to TRBD1. V lost 3 bases and J lost 6; bases outside the gene matches: 15. Germline V gives CDR1 LGHNA, CDR2 YNFKEQ. The CDR3 spans 17 residues. This chain's CDR3 is CASSHNTQGALFGEQYF. The CDR3 DNA sequence: TGTGCCAGCAGCCATAACACACAGGGGGCGCTTTTTGGCGAGCAGTACTTC.